This T cell receptor beta chain was obtained from a study of blood T cell repertoires in COVID-19. Looking at the study overall: The origin of the acute and convalescent COVID-19 samples was the United States, Italy and Spain. In each case, the material was cDNA or gDNA derived from T cells, B-cell-depleted T cells, or PBMCs.

Some clones are missing from TCRdb's copy, which holds only in-frame ones; the method was immunoSEQ multiplex PCR. The table includes over 350,000 clones, approximately 90% detected once. V lost 6 bases and J 2 bases, leaving 25 bases between the germline ends. The CDR3 contains 18 residues. Germline CDR1 reads MNHEY; CDR2 reads SVGEGT. The specimen sequenced was PBMCs or T cells enriched from blood (not recorded which). This clonotype originated in a woman in her forties or fifties who had recovered from COVID-19. J is TRBJ1-2 and V is TRBV6-2 or TRBV6-3; D gene ambiguous. The CDR3 here is CASSLPLTGLVRNYGYTF. The DNA for the CDR3 is TGTGCCAGCAGCTTGCCTTTGACGGGGTTGGTGAGGAACTATGGCTACACCTTC.